The 16 T cell receptor beta chains presented below share a single source sample, sequenced in a study of blood T cell repertoires in COVID-19. Some clones are missing from TCRdb's copy, which holds only in-frame ones; the method was immunoSEQ multiplex PCR. The sample shows 150,000 to 250,000 clones, roughly four fifths of them seen only once. Specimen: PBMCs or T cells enriched from blood (not recorded which). These receptors all stem from a man aged 40-49 years who had recovered from COVID-19.

Written as DNA, the CDR3 is TGTGCCAGCAGGCCAGGGACAGGGCTGAACACTGAAGCTTTCTTT. Protein sequence: CASRPGTGLNTEAFF. The chain combines TRBV6-6 with TRBJ1-1, with 9 bases identical to TRBD1. CDR1 and CDR2 (germline): MNHNY, SVGAGI (reference sequence). This CDR3 spans 15 amino acids. Losses at the gene ends were 6 bases for V and 0 bases for J; bases not matched to a gene: 5.

This sequence joins TRBV6-5 and TRBJ2-7; tentatively, D is TRBD1 (5 bases). Trimming stripped 3 bases from V and 3 bases from J, with 15 bases between. This CDR3 has 15 amino acids. Germline-derived CDR1 and CDR2 are MNHEY and SVGAGI. The CDR3 is CASSYAKGLSYEQYF. The CDR3 DNA reads as TGTGCCAGCAGTTATGCGAAGGGGCTGAGCTACGAGCAGTACTTC.

The rearrangement joins TRBV7-9 to TRBJ2-1; D possibly corresponds to TRBD2 (6 bases). The V gene lost 5 bases and the J gene lost 9 bases, with 20 bases spanning the gap. From germline, CDR1 is SEHNR and CDR2 FQNEAQ (reference sequence). The CDR3 totals 15 residues. CDR3 nucleotides: TGTGCCAGCAGCCTATTGGGACTCCTGGGGGGTGAGCAGTTCTTC. As protein: CASSLLGLLGGEQFF.

The V call is TRBV3-1 (or the pseudogene TRBV3-2), the J call TRBJ1-1; possibly TRBD1 for D (5 bases). The CDR3 is 16 residues long. Germline V gives CDR1 LGHDT, CDR2 YNNKEL (reference sequence). The V gene lost 2 bases and the J gene lost 0 bases, with 13 bases spanning the gap. This CDR3 is CASSQSRRQMNTEAFF. CDR3 DNA: TGTGCCAGCAGCCAATCGCGGAGACAGATGAACACTGAAGCTTTCTTT.

This sequence joins TRBV3-1 (or the pseudogene TRBV3-2) and TRBJ1-3; 9 bases align to TRBD1. The CDR3 is 16 amino acids. In germline, CDR1 is LGHDT, CDR2 YNNKEL (reference sequence). Trimming cost V 3 bases and J 5 bases; bases outside gene matches: 8. The CDR3, as DNA: TGTGCCAGCAGCCAGAACGGACAGGGGTTTCGAAACACCATATATTTT. Amino acid sequence: CASSQNGQGFRNTIYF.

The chain links TRBV6-5 to TRBJ1-2; D uncertain. Germline V gene lookup returns CDR1 MNHEY and CDR2 SVGAGI. Deletions cut 0 bases from V and 1 base from J, with 9 bases between. CDR3 length equals 15 residues. This CDR3 reads CASSYSTDYNYGYTF. The CDR3 DNA follows: TGTGCCAGCAGTTACTCGACTGACTATAACTATGGCTACACCTTC.

The chain uses TRBV27 and TRBJ2-7; D gene uncertain. V lost 1 base and J lost 1, with 14 bases in between. This CDR3 is built from 16 residues. Germline V gene sequence: CDR1 MNHEY, CDR2 SMNVEV (reference sequence). The CDR3 sequence: CASSLFPVQISYEQYF. CDR3 bases: TGTGCCAGCAGTTTATTTCCCGTACAGATATCCTACGAGCAGTACTTC.

The CDR3 here is CASSQGGTPSEKLFF. The CDR3 DNA is TGTGCCAGCAGCCAAGGTGGGACTCCTAGTGAAAAACTGTTTTTT. The V call is TRBV3-1 (or the pseudogene TRBV3-2), the J call TRBJ1-4; a weak D match, TRBD1 (5 bases). The CDR3 spans 15 residues. Germline CDR1 reads LGHDT; CDR2 reads YNNKEL (reference sequence). With 1 base removed from V and 7 bases from J, the gap between germline ends came to 13 bases.

The genes are TRBV28 and TRBJ1-1; 8 bases map to TRBD1. V dropped 5 bases and J dropped 10; count of bases not matched to a gene: 9. This CDR3 region has 13 residues. Germline V CDR1 and CDR2: MDHEN, SYDVKM. The CDR3 coding sequence is TGTGCCAGCAGTACGACAGGGGCCGCCGGAGCTTTCTTT. Its protein is CASSTTGAAGAFF. Using reference TRBV28 and TRBJ1-1 for the parts outside the CDR3, the full variable domain is DVKVTQSSRYLVKRTGEKVFLECVQDMDHENMFWYRQDPGLGLRLIYFSYDVKMKEKGDIPEGYSVSREKKERFSLILESASTNQTSMYLCASSTTGAAGAFFGQGTRLTVV.

The rearrangement links TRBV9 to TRBJ1-1, with 7 bases fitting TRBD1. Per germline, CDR1 SGDLS and CDR2 YYNGEE. This CDR3 is built from 15 residues. The J segment lost 3 bases and the V segment lost 4 bases, leaving 9 bases of the junction unmatched. The CDR3 nucleotides read TGTGCCAGCAGCACCCGACAGGGAGGATACACTGAAGCTTTCTTT. The encoded protein is CASSTRQGGYTEAFF.

The chain joins TRBV4-1 to TRBJ2-5, with TRBD2 as a possible D gene (6 bases). The V end was cut by 0 bases, the J end by 1 base, with 9 bases between. Germline V gene sequence: CDR1 MGHRA, CDR2 YSYEKL. This CDR3 contains 15 residues. The CDR3 sequence is CASSQEERAQETQYF. The CDR3 DNA follows: TGCGCCAGCAGCCAAGAGGAGCGGGCCCAAGAGACCCAGTACTTC.

The chain links TRBV28 to TRBJ1-2; no reliable D call. The germline V gene encodes CDR1 MDHEN and CDR2 SYDVKM. V lost 3 bases and J lost 4, with 15 bases in between. The CDR3 consists of 15 residues. The DNA of the CDR3 is TGTGCCAGCAGTTTGAGGCCAGGAGGTCCCTATGGCTACACCTTC. Translated: CASSLRPGGPYGYTF.

This clone was seen just once. This chain joins TRBV6-5 and TRBJ2-4; 7 nucleotides align to TRBD1. CDR1 is MNHEY, CDR2 SVGAGI, per germline. This CDR3 spans 13 amino acids. The junction had 8 bases not matched to a gene; V was cut back by 6 bases and J by 9 bases. The CDR3 loop reads CASRGTGEGIQYF. CDR3 nucleotide sequence: TGTGCCAGCAGAGGAACAGGGGAAGGCATTCAGTACTTC.

Concerning this clone itself: The same CDR3 arises from other DNA sequences in this sample as well. V is TRBV7-2 and J is TRBJ2-5, with D tentatively TRBD2 (5 bases). V was trimmed by 3 bases and J by 1 base, leaving 9 bases between them. The CDR3 length is 14 residues. Looked up from germline, CDR1 is SGHTA and CDR2 is FQGNSA. CDR3 in amino acids: CASSFNGIQETQYF. In DNA form, the CDR3 reads TGTGCCAGCAGCTTTAACGGGATCCAAGAGACCCAGTACTTC.

The chain couples TRBV15 to TRBJ1-4; no reliable D call. CDR1 LNHNV and CDR2 YYDKDF come from the germline V gene (reference sequence). This CDR3 region has 12 residues. V lost 5 bases, J lost 12 bases, and 13 bases lay in between. The CDR3 sequence is CATSLQVGELFF. The DNA of the CDR3 is TGTGCCACCAGCCTTCAAGTCGGGGAACTGTTTTTT.

The CDR3 sequence: CASMPGGITNEKLFF. For the CDR3, the DNA is TGTGCCAGCATGCCAGGGGGCATAACTAATGAAAAACTGTTTTTT. The chain employs TRBV28 and TRBJ1-4; TRBD1 aligns across 8 bases. Germline V gene lookup returns CDR1 MDHEN and CDR2 SYDVKM. V trimming: 7 bases; J trimming: 1 base; junction bases outside the gene matches: 5. The CDR3 has 15 amino acids.